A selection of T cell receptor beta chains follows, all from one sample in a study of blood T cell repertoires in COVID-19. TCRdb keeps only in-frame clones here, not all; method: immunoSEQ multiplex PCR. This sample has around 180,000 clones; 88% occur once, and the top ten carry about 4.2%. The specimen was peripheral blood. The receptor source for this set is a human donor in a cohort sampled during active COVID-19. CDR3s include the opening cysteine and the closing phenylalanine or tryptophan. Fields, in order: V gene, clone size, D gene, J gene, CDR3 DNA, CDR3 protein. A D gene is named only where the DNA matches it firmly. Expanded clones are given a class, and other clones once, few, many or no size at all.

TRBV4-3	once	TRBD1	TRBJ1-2	TGCGCCAGCAGCCAAGGCAGGACAGGGGTGACATCATATGGCTACACCTTC	CASSQGRTGVTSYGYTF
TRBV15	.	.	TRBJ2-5	TGTGCCACCAGCAGAGATCCCGGACAGCAAGAGACCCAGTACTTC	CATSRDPGQQETQYF
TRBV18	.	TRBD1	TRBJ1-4	TGTGCCAGCTCACCGACAGGGGATGGAACTAATGAAAAACTGTTTTTT	CASSPTGDGTNEKLFF
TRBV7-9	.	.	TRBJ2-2	TGTGCCAGCAGTTGGAGCTACGGGGAGCTGTTTTTT	CASSWSYGELFF
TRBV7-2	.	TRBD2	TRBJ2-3	TGTGCCAGCAGCCCCCGACTAGCGGGAGGCACAGATACGCAGTATTTT	CASSPRLAGGTDTQYF
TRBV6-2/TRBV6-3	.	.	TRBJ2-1	TGTGCCAGCAGTGTTGGGCAGGGATGGATTAATGAGCAGTTCTTC	CASSVGQGWINEQFF
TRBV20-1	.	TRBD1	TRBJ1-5	TGCAGTGCTAGTCAGGGGGCCGGTCAGCCCCAGCATTTT	CSASQGAGQPQHF
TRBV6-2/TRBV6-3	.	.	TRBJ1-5	TGTGCCAGCAGTTACTCGCAGGGATGGGATCAGCCCCAGCATTTT	CASSYSQGWDQPQHF
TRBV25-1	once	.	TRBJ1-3	TGTGCCAGCAGGGACTTCTCTGGAAACACCATATATTTT	CASRDFSGNTIYF
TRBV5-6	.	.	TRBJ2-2	TGTGCCAGCAGCTACGGGGTTCGTGGCACCGGGGAGCTGTTTTTT	CASSYGVRGTGELFF
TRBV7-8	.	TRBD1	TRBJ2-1	TGTGCCAGCAGCTACCCGGGACAGGGAAGGAATGAGCAGTTCTTC	CASSYPGQGRNEQFF
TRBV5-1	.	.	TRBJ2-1	TGCGCCAGCAGCTTGACGGGCAGGGTGAATAGGTACAATGAGCAGTTCTTC	CASSLTGRVNRYNEQFF
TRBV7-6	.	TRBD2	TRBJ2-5	TGTGCCAGCAGTTATAGCGGGAGGGGGCCCCACCAAGAGACCCAGTACTTC	CASSYSGRGPHQETQYF
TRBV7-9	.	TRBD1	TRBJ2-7	TGTGCCAGCAGCCCTAGTGGGGACAGGGGCAACGAGCAGTACTTC	CASSPSGDRGNEQYF
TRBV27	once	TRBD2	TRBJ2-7	TGTGCCAGCAGTTACCTAGCGGCCACTACCTACGAGCAGTACTTC	CASSYLAATTYEQYF
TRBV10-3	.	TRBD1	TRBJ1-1	TGTGCCATCAGTGAACAACAGGGGAGCGCTTTCTTT	CAISEQQGSAFF
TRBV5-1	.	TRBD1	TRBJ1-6	TGCGCCAGCACTGACCCGACAGGGGGATCACCCCTCCACTTT	CASTDPTGGSPLHF
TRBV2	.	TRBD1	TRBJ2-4	TGTGCCAGCAGGGGGACAGGGGGCTTCGGAAACATTCAGTACTTC	CASRGTGGFGNIQYF
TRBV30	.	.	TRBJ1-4	TGTGCCTGGAGTCCGACAGTAACTAATGAAAAACTGTTTTTT	CAWSPTVTNEKLFF
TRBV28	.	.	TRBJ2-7	TGTGCCAGCAGTTCCGTAAGGGGTAGGTCCTACGAGCAGTACTTC	CASSSVRGRSYEQYF
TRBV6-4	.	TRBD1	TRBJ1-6	TGTGCCAGCAGGAGGACAGGGACCAATTCACCCCTCCACTTT	CASRRTGTNSPLHF
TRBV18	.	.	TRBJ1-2	TGTGCCAGCTCAACTCGACAGACCCATGGCTACACCTTC	CASSTRQTHGYTF
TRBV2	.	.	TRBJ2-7	TGTGCCAGCAGCCGGAGCTCCTACGAGCAGTACTTC	CASSRSSYEQYF
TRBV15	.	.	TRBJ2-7	TGTGCCACCAGCAGAGATCAGGGTTCCTACGAGCAGTACTTC	CATSRDQGSYEQYF
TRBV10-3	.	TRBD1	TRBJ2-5	TGTGCCATCAGTTTACAGGGGGCGGAAGAGACCCAGTACTTC	CAISLQGAEETQYF
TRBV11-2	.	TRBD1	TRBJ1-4	TGTGCCAGCAGCTCATCCGGGACAGAAAATGAAAAACTGTTTTTT	CASSSSGTENEKLFF
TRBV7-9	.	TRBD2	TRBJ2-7	TGTGCCAGCAGCCCCCCGGGGGGGGCCTACGAGCAGTACTTC	CASSPPGGAYEQYF
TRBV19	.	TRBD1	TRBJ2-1	TGTGCCAGTAGGCTCGGACAGGGCTCCTACAATGAGCAGTTCTTC	CASRLGQGSYNEQFF
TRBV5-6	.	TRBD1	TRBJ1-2	TGTGCCAGCAGCTTTACGGGACAGGGGGCTGCCTATGGCTACACCTTC	CASSFTGQGAAYGYTF
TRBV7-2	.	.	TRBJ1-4	TGTGCCAGCAGCCCCGGACAGAGGCGCGAAAAACTGTTTTTT	CASSPGQRREKLFF
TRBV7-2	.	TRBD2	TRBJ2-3	TGTGCCAGCAGCTCCGGTCTAGCGGGGGGGCCTTCCCCAGATACGCAGTATTTT	CASSSGLAGGPSPDTQYF
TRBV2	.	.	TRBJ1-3	TGTGCCAGCATACGAGTCTCTGGAAACACCATATATTTT	CASIRVSGNTIYF
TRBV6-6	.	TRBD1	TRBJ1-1	TGTGCCAGCAGTGGCCGACAGGGTAACACTGAAGCTTTCTTT	CASSGRQGNTEAFF
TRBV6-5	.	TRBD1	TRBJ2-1	TGTGCCAGCGGTCGGGACAGGGTCTACAATGAGCAGTTCTTC	CASGRDRVYNEQFF
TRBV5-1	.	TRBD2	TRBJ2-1	TGCGCCAGCAGCGTGAGCGGGGGGGGATACAATGAGCAGTTCTTC	CASSVSGGGYNEQFF
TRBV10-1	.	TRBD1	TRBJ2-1	TGCGCCAGCAGCTCCGGGACAGGGGTCAATGAGCAGTTCTTC	CASSSGTGVNEQFF
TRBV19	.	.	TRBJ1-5	TGTGCCAGTAGTATATTCTCTTCCGGTGGTCAGCCCCAGCATTTT	CASSIFSSGGQPQHF
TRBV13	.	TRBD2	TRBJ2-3	TGTGCCAGCAGCTTAGAGGCTAGCGGGGGGTCATTTACGCAGTATTTT	CASSLEASGGSFTQYF
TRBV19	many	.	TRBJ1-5	TGTGCCAGTAAAATACAGGGTGCAAATCAGCCCCAGCATTTT	CASKIQGANQPQHF
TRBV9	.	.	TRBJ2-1	TGTGCCAGCAGCGTCGGGTACAATGAGCAGTTCTTC	CASSVGYNEQFF
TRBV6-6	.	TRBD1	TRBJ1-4	TGTGCCAGCAGGCGGACAGGGACGACAACTAATGAAAAACTGTTTTTT	CASRRTGTTTNEKLFF
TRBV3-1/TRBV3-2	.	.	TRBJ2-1	TGTGCCAGCAGCCAAATCAGTAATGAGCAGTTCTTC	CASSQISNEQFF
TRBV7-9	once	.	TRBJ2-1	TGTGCCAGCAGCTTTGCCGTCTCCTCGAGTTACAATGAGCAGTTCTTC	CASSFAVSSSYNEQFF
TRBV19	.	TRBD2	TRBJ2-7	TGTGCCAGTAGTATAGTTGGGAGGGGCGACTACGAGCAGTACTTC	CASSIVGRGDYEQYF
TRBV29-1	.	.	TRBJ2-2	TGCAGCGGGAGGTACACCGGGGAGCTGTTTTTT	CSGRYTGELFF
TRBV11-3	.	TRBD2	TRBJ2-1	TGTGCCAGCAGCTTCGGACTAGCGGGTCGCGATGAGCAGTTCTTC	CASSFGLAGRDEQFF
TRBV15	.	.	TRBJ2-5	TGTGCCACCAGCAGAGCGTATCAAGAGACCCAGTACTTC	CATSRAYQETQYF
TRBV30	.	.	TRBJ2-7	TGTGCCTGGAGAAAAGAGGAGGCCTTCCGTCTTAGCTCCTACGAGCAGTACTTC	CAWRKEEAFRLSSYEQYF
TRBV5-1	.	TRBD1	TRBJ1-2	TGCGCCAGCAGCCGTTGGACAGGGGAAGGTGGCTACACCTTC	CASSRWTGEGGYTF
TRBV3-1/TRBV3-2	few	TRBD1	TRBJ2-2	TGTGCCAGCAGCCCGCCCAGATCAGGGGGTTGGGCCGGGGAGCTGTTTTTT	CASSPPRSGGWAGELFF
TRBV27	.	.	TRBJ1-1	TGTGCCAGCAGTTTATCGCCGATCGGGTCCACTGAAGCTTTCTTT	CASSLSPIGSTEAFF
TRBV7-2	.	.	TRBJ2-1	TGTGCCAGCAGCATTAGCGGAGCAAATGAGCAGTTCTTC	CASSISGANEQFF
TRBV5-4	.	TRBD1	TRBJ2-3	TGTGCCAGCAGCTTGGAGGGACAGGGGACGGATACGCAGTATTTT	CASSLEGQGTDTQYF